The clone carrying this TCR beta chain was detected many times. These data come from a study of T-cell reconstitution after alpha-beta-depleted transplantation in children. Preparation of the TCRbeta library was carried out with unique molecular identifiers. TCRdb processed the PCR reads anew with MiXCR; each CDR3 protein has one entry. The sample consists of fewer than 550,000 distinct CDR3 sequences, roughly a tenth of them appearing once. Germline V gives CDR1 MNHEY, CDR2 SVGEGT. J gave up 3 bases and V 10 bases, and 6 bases lay outside the gene matches. The CDR3 sequence is 12 residues long. The receptor's source is a human donor who donated a stem cell graft to a child with acute myeloid leukemia. The rearrangement links TRBV6-2 or TRBV6-3 to TRBJ2-7; 7 positions match TRBD2. This specimen consisted of PBMCs from the stem cell graft donor, obtained from the stem cell graft. CDR3 in DNA: TGTGCCACCAGACCTAGCGGCTACGAGCAGTACTTC. Its translation is CATRPSGYEQYF.